Listed here are 21 T cell receptor beta chains from one sample, sequenced in a study of tumor-infiltrating lymphocytes in primary liver carcinoma. From approximately 550 ng of total RNA, TCR beta-specific cDNA was reverse-transcribed using a constant-region primer. A slightly modified ARM-PCR protocol with three nested multiplex PCR rounds produced these TCR beta libraries. TRBV1-TRBV30 forward primers paired with a C-beta reverse primer were used in the first two PCR rounds, which ran 9 to 10 cycles each. TCRdb passed the multiplex PCR reads through MiXCR, listing each CDR3 protein once. Altogether a few hundred thousand distinct CDR3 sequences are present, almost 60% being singletons, with the ten largest covering 15% to 20%. Germline DNA was also extracted, while the blood RNA originated from unsorted whole blood. Sequenced sample: peripheral blood. These receptors were taken from a woman younger than 45 with primary liver carcinoma and hepatitis B virus infection.

A few counts support this clonotype. The chain employs TRBV4-1 and TRBJ2-7, with D unclear. V was pared by 4 bases and J by 0 bases, with 13 bases between. CDR1 and CDR2 (germline): MGHRA, YSYEKL. The CDR3 is 15 residues long. The CDR3 coding sequence is TGCGCCAGCAGCCCTAATGGGCTGAACTCCTACGAGCAGTACTTC. Protein product: CASSPNGLNSYEQYF.

V and J are TRBV25-1 and TRBJ1-2, with D unclear. V lost 6 bases and J 3 bases, leaving 8 bases between the germline ends. This CDR3 region has 12 residues. Germline V gene lookup returns CDR1 MGHDK and CDR2 SYGVNS. CDR3 sequence: CASRQQDYGYTF. The CDR3 DNA is TGTGCCAGCAGACAGCAGGACTATGGCTACACCTTC.

This clonotype was seen repeatedly, ten times or more. The V call is TRBV6-1, the J call TRBJ1-1; D is unresolved. The CDR3 covers 13 residues. Germline CDR1 reads MNHNS; CDR2 reads SASEGT. The V gene lost 11 bases and the J gene lost 3 bases, with 16 bases spanning the gap. The CDR3 loop reads CASRGWADTEAFF. The CDR3 nucleotides read TGTGCCTCCCGAGGTTGGGCAGACACTGAAGCTTTCTTT.

In this sample, this clonotype turned up a few times. This sequence joins TRBV6-2 or TRBV6-3 and TRBJ2-1, with D tentatively TRBD1 or TRBD2 (5 bases each). This CDR3 has 13 residues. V was pared by 4 bases and J by 10 bases, with 14 bases between. CDR1 is MNHEY and CDR2 is SVGEGT in the germline V gene. The DNA for the CDR3 is TGTGCCAGCAGTTGGATCGGGGCGGAGGAGCAGTTCTTC. Amino acid sequence: CASSWIGAEEQFF.

The J gene is TRBJ2-3, the V gene TRBV5-1; 10 bases line up with TRBD2. The CDR3 is 16 amino acids. Germline lookup yields CDR1 SGHRS and CDR2 YFSETQ. The V gene end was trimmed by 4 bases and the J gene end by 0 bases; junction bases not matched to a gene: 5. As DNA, the CDR3 is TGCGCCAGCAGCAGGCTAGCGGGAGCGAGCACAGATACGCAGTATTTT. Encoded protein: CASSRLAGASTDTQYF.

With regard to this clonotype: A junction boundary mismatches the germline segment, possibly from a read error. This chain uses TRBV4-3 with TRBJ2-5; 13 bases map to TRBD2. This CDR3 is built from 16 residues. CDR1 is LGHNA, CDR2 YSLEER, per germline. Here the CDR3 DNA reads TGCACCAGCAGCCAAGAGACTAGCGGGAGGTCAGAGACCCAGTACTTC. It encodes CTSSQETSGRSETQYF.

This clonotype was observed at least ten times. In nucleotides, the CDR3 is TGTGCCAGCAGACTAAACAGGGGAGGGGACACTGAAGCTTTCTTT. Protein product: CASRLNRGGDTEAFF. This sequence joins TRBV6-5 and TRBJ1-1, with 7 bases matching TRBD1. Looked up from germline, CDR1 is MNHEY and CDR2 is SVGAGI. The J segment lost 3 bases and the V segment lost 6 bases, leaving 10 bases of the junction unmatched. This CDR3 is built from 15 residues.

This clonotype was detected ten times or more. A much larger clone lies a single base off, so this may be a read error. The chain is built from TRBV11-1 and TRBJ2-1; D gene unclear. The germline CDR1 and CDR2 sequences are SGHAT and FQDESV (reference sequence). The V end was cut by 0 bases, the J end by 6 bases, with 9 bases between. CDR3 length: 14 residues. In DNA, the CDR3 is TGTGCCAGCAGCTTAGCGCGTTCCGGCAATGAGCAGTTCTTC. Protein product: CASSLARSGNEQFF.

This clonotype was detected only a few times. This rearrangement joins TRBV6-5 to TRBJ2-7; 7 bases map to TRBD2. CDR1 and CDR2 (germline): MNHEY, SVGAGI. Trimming removed 6 bases from V and 5 bases from J; junction bases left unmatched: 10. This CDR3 contains 14 residues. Here the CDR3 DNA reads TGTGCCAGCAGGATGGGGCGGGAGATTGACGAGCAGTACTTC. It specifies CASRMGREIDEQYF.

Comment on this clonotype: No conserved phenylalanine or tryptophan is present at the end of the CDR3, so a read error is the likely explanation. The gene calls are TRBV10-2 and TRBJ2-5; a weak D match, TRBD1 (6 bases). The CDR3 runs 15 residues. Germline CDR1 WSHSY, CDR2 SAAADI. Trimming pared 3 bases from V and 2 bases from J, leaving 13 bases between. CDR3 in DNA: TGCGCCAGCAGTGAATGGGCAGGGGTTCAAGAGACCCAGTACTTA. It encodes CASSEWAGVQETQYL.

Points on this clonotype: This may arise from a read error, as a much more abundant clone is one base away. Lacking the conserved final phenylalanine or tryptophan, this CDR3 likely reflects a read error. V is TRBV11-2 and J is TRBJ2-1, with 9 bases matching TRBD2. Per germline, CDR1 SGHAT and CDR2 FQNNGV. The ends lost 5 bases at V and 1 base at J; junction bases unmatched: 12. The length of the CDR3 is 18 residues. The CDR3 DNA reads as TGTGCCAGCAGCCAACCAAATCTAGCGGGGCGGTCCTACAATGAGCAGTTCATC. It is translated as CASSQPNLAGRSYNEQFI.

Points on this clonotype: An end of the junction differs from the germline gene, which may be a read error. The V gene is TRBV12-5, the J gene TRBJ1-1; a weak D match, TRBD1 (6 bases). Germline loops: CDR1 LGHNT, CDR2 FRNRAP. The CDR3 runs 13 residues. Here the CDR3 DNA reads TGTGCTAGTGGTCACAGGGTTGGGGCTGAAACTTTCTTT. It codes for CASGHRVGAETFF.

Notes on this clonotype: A much larger clone lies one base from this, so it may be a read error. V gene TRBV6-5 combines with J gene TRBJ1-1; TRBD1 is a possible D gene (5 bases). In germline, CDR1 is MNHEY, CDR2 SVGAGI. The CDR3 contains 15 residues. The CDR3 is CASIKRGRGNTGAFF. CDR3 coding DNA: TGTGCCAGCATCAAAAGGGGACGAGGGAACACTGGAGCTTTCTTT.

The sample holds a few counts of this clonotype. The chain couples TRBV6-5 to TRBJ2-3; unclear D gene. Per germline, CDR1 MNHEY and CDR2 SVGAGI. The V and J ends lost 6 bases and 2 bases respectively, with 12 bases between them. The CDR3 has 14 residues. The CDR3 reads CASRQSHSTDTQYF. CDR3 bases: TGTGCCAGCAGACAGAGTCATTCCACAGATACGCAGTATTTT.

This clonotype was detected only once. One junction end does not reproduce the germline sequence, and a read error may be involved. V and J are TRBV11-2 and TRBJ1-1; D gene ambiguous. The CDR3 is 15 residues long. Germline assignment: CDR1 SGHAT and CDR2 FQNNGV. The CDR3 loop is CTSRPPMALETEAFF. The CDR3 DNA reads TGTACCAGCAGGCCACCTATGGCATTGGAGACTGAAGCTTTCTTT.

Points on this clonotype: No conserved phenylalanine or tryptophan is present at the end of the CDR3, so a read error is the likely explanation. V and J are TRBV6-1 and TRBJ2-7, with 7 positions matching TRBD1. The V segment lost 10 bases and the J segment 0 bases; nucleotides outside the gene matches: 3. The CDR3 is 12 amino acids. Germline lookup yields CDR1 MNHNS and CDR2 SASEGT. In nucleotides, the CDR3 is TGTGCCACTGGACAGGCCTCCTACGAGCAGTACCTC. Its translation: CATGQASYEQYL.

With respect to this clonotype: An end of the junction differs from the germline gene, which may be a read error. This CDR3 reads CASRQTRTGGTEAFF. The CDR3 nucleotides read TGCGCCAGCAGACAGACCAGGACAGGGGGCACTGAAGCGTTCTTT. The genes are TRBV5-1 and TRBJ1-1; 11 nucleotides agree with TRBD1. The CDR3 totals 15 residues. The germline V gene has CDR1 SGHRS and CDR2 YFSETQ.

To note about this clonotype: The junction and the germline gene differ at one end; a read error may be behind it. The rearrangement joins TRBV11-2 to TRBJ2-7; D perhaps matches TRBD1 (6 bases). CDR3 length equals 13 residues. CDR1 and CDR2 from the germline V gene are SGHAT and FQNNGV. CDR3 sequence: CASNRSVQGAILF. In nucleotides, the CDR3 is TGCGCCAGCAACAGATCGGTACAGGGTGCTATTCTCTTC.

On this clonotype: The junction departs from germline at one end; a sequencing error may be responsible. This chain uses TRBV6-5 with TRBJ1-1, with a possible D match to TRBD1 (6 bases). The CDR3 runs 15 residues. The V gene's germline CDR1 is MNHEY and CDR2 SVGAGI. This chain's CDR3 is CASSQRGHAGTEASF. In DNA, the CDR3 is TGTGCCAGCAGTCAACGGGGGCACGCGGGGACTGAAGCTTCCTTT.

On this clonotype: Since no conserved phenylalanine or tryptophan closes the CDR3, a read error is the likely cause. The chain has TRBV11-2 and TRBJ2-7; D call uncertain. The CDR3 consists of 13 residues. Germline V gives CDR1 SGHAT, CDR2 FQNNGV. CDR3 sequence: CTSSFTASYEQYY. CDR3 coding DNA: TGTACCAGCAGCTTTACCGCTTCCTACGAGCAGTACTAC.

Turning to this clonotype: The junction departs from germline at one end; a sequencing error may be responsible. The V and J genes are TRBV12-3 or TRBV12-4 and TRBJ2-4, with D maybe TRBD2 (6 bases). CDR3 size: 15 residues. CDR3 amino acids: CGSAGAGRYAHIQYF. As DNA, the CDR3 is TGTGGCAGCGCTGGAGCAGGGAGGTATGCTCACATTCAGTACTTC.